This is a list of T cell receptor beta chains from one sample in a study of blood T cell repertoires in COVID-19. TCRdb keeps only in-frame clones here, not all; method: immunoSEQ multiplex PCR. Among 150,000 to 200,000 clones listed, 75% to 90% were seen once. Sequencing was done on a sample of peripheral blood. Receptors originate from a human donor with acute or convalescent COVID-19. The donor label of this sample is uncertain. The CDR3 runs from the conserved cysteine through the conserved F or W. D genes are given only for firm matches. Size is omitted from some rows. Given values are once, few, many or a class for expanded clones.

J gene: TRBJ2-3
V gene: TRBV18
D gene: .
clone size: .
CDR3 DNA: TGTGCCAGCTCACCACTCCGAGAGGGTAGCACAGATACGCAGTATTTT
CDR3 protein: CASSPLREGSTDTQYF

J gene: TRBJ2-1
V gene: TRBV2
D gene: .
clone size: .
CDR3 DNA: TGTGCCAGCAGTCTCTTTGTGACAGACAAGGGCTCGGTCAATGAGCAGTTCTTC
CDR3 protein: CASSLFVTDKGSVNEQFF

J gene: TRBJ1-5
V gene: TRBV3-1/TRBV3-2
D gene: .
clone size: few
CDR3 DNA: TGTGCCAGCAGCCTCCAGAGCGGCAATCAGCCCCAGCATTTT
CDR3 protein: CASSLQSGNQPQHF

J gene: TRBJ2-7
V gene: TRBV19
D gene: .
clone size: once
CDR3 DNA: TGTGCCAGTAGCCTCTCGGGACACATCTACGAGCAGTACTTC
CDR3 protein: CASSLSGHIYEQYF

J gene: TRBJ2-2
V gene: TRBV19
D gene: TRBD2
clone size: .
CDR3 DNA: TGTGCCAGTAGACTAGCGGGGAACGCTGGGGACACCGGGGAGCTGTTTTTT
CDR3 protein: CASRLAGNAGDTGELFF

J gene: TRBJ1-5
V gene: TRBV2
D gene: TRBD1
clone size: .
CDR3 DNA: TGTGCCAGCGGGGGACAGGACAATCAGCCCCAGCATTTT
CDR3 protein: CASGGQDNQPQHF

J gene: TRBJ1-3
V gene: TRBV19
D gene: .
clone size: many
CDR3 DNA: TGTGCCACCTGGGAGGGGGGATTCTCTGGAAACACCATATATTTT
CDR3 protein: CATWEGGFSGNTIYF

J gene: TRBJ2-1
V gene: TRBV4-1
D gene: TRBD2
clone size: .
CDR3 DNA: TGCGCCAGCAGCCAGACCCTCGGGAGCGGGGTTTACAATGAGCAGTTCTTC
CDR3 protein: CASSQTLGSGVYNEQFF

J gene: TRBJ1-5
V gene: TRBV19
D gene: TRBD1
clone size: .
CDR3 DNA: TGTGCCAGTAGTCTCCGACAGGGCGCTAGCAATCAGCCCCAGCATTTT
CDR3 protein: CASSLRQGASNQPQHF

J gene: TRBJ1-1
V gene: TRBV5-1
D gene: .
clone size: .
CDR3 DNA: TGCGCCAGCAGGGAAGGGGATAGGGCTGAAGCTTTCTTT
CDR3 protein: CASREGDRAEAFF

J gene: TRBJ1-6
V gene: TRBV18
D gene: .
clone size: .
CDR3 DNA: TGTGCCAGCTCCACTTCGAGCCGGGGGAATTCACCCCTCCACTTT
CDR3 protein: CASSTSSRGNSPLHF

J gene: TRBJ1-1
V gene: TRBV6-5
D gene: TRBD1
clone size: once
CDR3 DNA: TGTGCCAGCAGTTACCTACTCGACAGGGGTGAAGCTTTCTTT
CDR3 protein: CASSYLLDRGEAFF

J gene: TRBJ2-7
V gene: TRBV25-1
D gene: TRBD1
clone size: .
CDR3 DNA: TGTGCCAGCAGTGAGACAGGGGGCGCTTCCTACGAGCAGTACTTC
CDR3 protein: CASSETGGASYEQYF

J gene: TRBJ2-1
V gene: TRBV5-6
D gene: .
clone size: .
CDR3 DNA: TGTGCCAGCAGCTTGGTGGCAGGGCGGGAGCAGTTCTTC
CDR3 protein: CASSLVAGREQFF

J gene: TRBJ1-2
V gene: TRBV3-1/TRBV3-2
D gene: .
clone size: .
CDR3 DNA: TGTGCCAGCAGCCAAGAAGGGAGGGCCCAGGCCTATGGCTACACCTTC
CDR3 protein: CASSQEGRAQAYGYTF

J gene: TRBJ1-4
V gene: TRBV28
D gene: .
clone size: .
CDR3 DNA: TGTGCCAGCAGTTTTCCCGGGGGGGGGTCAACTAATGAAAAACTGTTTTTT
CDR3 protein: CASSFPGGGSTNEKLFF

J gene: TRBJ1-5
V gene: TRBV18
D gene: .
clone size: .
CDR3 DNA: TGTGCCAGCTCACAGAGAAGGGGAGGTTTGAACAATCAGCCCCAGCATTTT
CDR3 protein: CASSQRRGGLNNQPQHF

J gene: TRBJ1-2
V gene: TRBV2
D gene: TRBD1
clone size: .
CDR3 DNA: TGTGCCAGCAGCGCTCGCATGACAGGGAATGGCTACACCTTC
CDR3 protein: CASSARMTGNGYTF

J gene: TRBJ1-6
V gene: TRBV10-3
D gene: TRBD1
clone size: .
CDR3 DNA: TGTGCCATCAGAGGACAGGTAGGGGATCTAGGTTCACCCCTCCACTTT
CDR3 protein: CAIRGQVGDLGSPLHF

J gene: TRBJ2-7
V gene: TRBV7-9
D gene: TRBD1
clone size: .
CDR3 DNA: TGTGCCAGCAGCTTAGTGCCAGGGGGCTACGAGCAGTACTTC
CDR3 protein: CASSLVPGGYEQYF

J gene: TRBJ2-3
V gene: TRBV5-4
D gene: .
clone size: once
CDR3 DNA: TGTGCCAGCACGTTAAGGGCAGGGGTGACAGATACGCAGTATTTT
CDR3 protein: CASTLRAGVTDTQYF

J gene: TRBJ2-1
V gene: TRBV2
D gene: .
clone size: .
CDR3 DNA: TGTGCCAGCAGTGCGGACAACGATGAGCAGTTCTTC
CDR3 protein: CASSADNDEQFF

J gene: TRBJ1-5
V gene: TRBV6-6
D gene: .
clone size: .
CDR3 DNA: TGTGCCAGCAGTTACGGAGGGGCCAGCAATCAGCCCCAGCATTTT
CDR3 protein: CASSYGGASNQPQHF

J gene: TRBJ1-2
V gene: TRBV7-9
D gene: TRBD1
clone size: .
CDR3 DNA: TGTGCCAGCAGCTTCGGGACAGGGGATAACTATGGCTACACCTTC
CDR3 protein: CASSFGTGDNYGYTF

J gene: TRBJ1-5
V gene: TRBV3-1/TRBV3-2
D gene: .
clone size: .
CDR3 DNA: TGTGCCAACAGCCAAGGTTCACAGGGAAATCAGCCCCAGCATTTT
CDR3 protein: CANSQGSQGNQPQHF

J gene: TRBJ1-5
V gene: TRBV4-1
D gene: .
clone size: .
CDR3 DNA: TGCGCCAGCAGCCAAGATGGGGCAGGGTATCAGCCCCAGCATTTT
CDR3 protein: CASSQDGAGYQPQHF